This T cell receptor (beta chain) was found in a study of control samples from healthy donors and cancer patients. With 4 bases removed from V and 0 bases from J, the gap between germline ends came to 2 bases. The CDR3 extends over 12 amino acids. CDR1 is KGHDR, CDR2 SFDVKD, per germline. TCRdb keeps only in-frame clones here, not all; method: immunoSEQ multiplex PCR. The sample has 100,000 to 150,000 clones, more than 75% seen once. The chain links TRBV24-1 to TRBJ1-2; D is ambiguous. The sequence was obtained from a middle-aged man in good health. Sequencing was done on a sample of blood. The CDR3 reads CATSDTNYGYTF. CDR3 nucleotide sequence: TGTGCCACCAGTGACACTAACTATGGCTACACCTTC.